A single sample is the source of the 16 T cell receptor beta chains below, sequenced in a study of CD8+CD57+ T cells in acquired aplastic anemia. It was genomic DNA that served as the template for profiling TCR beta VDJ and CDR3. TCRdb used MiXCR to reprocess the reads, holding one entry per CDR3 protein. Counted here are around 500,000 distinct CDR3 sequences, approximately 32% occurring once; the ten biggest clones make up nearly 0.85%. Sequencing involved patients with CD8+CD57+ cell expansion previously shown by flow cytometry. The sample was sorted CD4+, CD8+, or CD8+CD57+ T cells (not recorded which) from PBMCs. The receptors were gathered from a human donor with aplastic anemia.

This clonotype was observed a few times. In this CDR3 the conserved last residue, phenylalanine or tryptophan, is missing, so a read error is likely. It is unclear where the CDR3 begins or ends on the DNA, so no DNA is shown, and the CDR3 is as TCRdb lists it. This chain joins TRBV7-2 and TRBJ1-2. Ends included, the CDR3 has 12 residues. Germline V gives CDR1 SGHTA, CDR2 FQGNSA. The CDR3 is CASSLEVGGCTL.

V gene TRBV19 combines with J gene TRBJ2-6, with D uncertain. The CDR3 is made up of 15 amino acids. Germline-derived CDR1 and CDR2 are LNHDA and SQIVND (reference sequence). V lost 10 bases and J 0 bases, leaving 13 bases between the germline ends. The CDR3 loop reads CATPGLCSGANVLTF. CDR3 sequence (DNA): TGTGCCACCCCCGGGCTGTGCTCTGGGGCCAACGTCCTGACTTTC.

The rearrangement uses TRBV29-1 and TRBJ2-1, with 14 nucleotides matching TRBD2. The junction had 2 bases not matched to a gene; V was cut back by 7 bases and J by 6 bases. Germline V CDR1 and CDR2: SQVTM, ANQGSEA. The CDR3 loop spans 13 amino acids. CDR3 in amino acids: CSAGTSGSNEQFF. The CDR3 DNA is TGCAGCGCTGGGACTAGCGGGAGCAATGAGCAGTTCTTC.

This clonotype was counted between two and nine times. V usage is TRBV4-1 and J usage is TRBJ2-7, with a weak D call TRBD2 (5 bases). V shed 0 bases and J shed 2 bases, with 11 bases lying between them. CDR3 length: 15 amino acids. Germline CDR1 MGHRA, CDR2 YSYEKL. The CDR3 is CASSQETIKTYEQYV. In DNA, the CDR3 is TGCGCCAGCAGCCAAGAGACTATCAAAACCTACGAGCAGTACGTC.

This chain links TRBV18 with TRBJ1-6; D is possibly TRBD1 (5 bases). Per germline, CDR1 KGHSH and CDR2 LQKENI. The CDR3 totals 16 residues. Trimming pared 3 bases from V and 5 bases from J, leaving 14 bases between. Here the CDR3 DNA reads TGTGCCAGCTCACCTTTATACCGGGGCGATAATTCACCCCTCCACTTT. This codes for CASSPLYRGDNSPLHF.

This clonotype was detected a few times. The chain employs TRBV12-3 or TRBV12-4 and TRBJ1-1; 7 nucleotides agree with TRBD1. This CDR3 is 14 amino acids long. After removal of 5 bases from V and 6 bases from J, the junction contained 9 bases not matched to a gene. The chain's CDR3 is CASSPDRVSSEAFF. The CDR3 DNA reads TGTGCCAGCAGTCCCGACAGGGTCTCGTCTGAAGCTTTCTTT.

The gene calls are TRBV19 and TRBJ2-3; D assignment may be TRBD1 or TRBD2 (5 bases each). Trimming stripped 6 bases from V and 4 bases from J, with 17 bases between. The CDR3 has 15 residues. Germline V gene sequence: CDR1 LNHDA, CDR2 SQIVND (reference sequence). The CDR3 coding sequence is TGTGCCAGTAGCGTGTTCGAGGGACGAGCAGATACGCAGTATTTT. It encodes CASSVFEGRADTQYF.

In its sample, this clonotype was seen once. The CDR3: CAISGDSQNYGYTF. CDR3 DNA: TGTGCCATCAGTGGGGACAGCCAGAACTATGGCTACACCTTC. The gene calls are TRBV10-3 and TRBJ1-2; 7 bases fit TRBD1. V was clipped by 4 bases and J by 2 bases; unmatched bases: 4. The CDR3 runs 14 residues. CDR1 ENHRY and CDR2 SYGVKD come from the germline V gene.

A few counts support this clonotype. The chain uses TRBV5-5 and TRBJ1-2; 12 positions match TRBD1. Germline CDR1 reads SGHKS; CDR2 reads YYEKEE (reference sequence). The CDR3 sequence is 16 residues long. With 5 bases clipped from V and 6 bases from J, the junction kept 11 bases outside the gene matches. The CDR3 here is CASSRGTGGAYDGYTF. CDR3 nucleotides: TGTGCCAGCAGTCGGGGGACAGGGGGCGCATATGATGGCTACACCTTC. The entire variable domain, with the rest obtained from reference TRBV5-5 and TRBJ1-2, is as follows: DAGVTQSPTHLIKTRGQQVTLRCSPISGHKSVSWYQQVLGQGPQFIFQYYEKEERGRGNFPDRFSARQFPNYSSELNVNALLLGDSALYLCASSRGTGGAYDGYTFGSGTRLTVV.

This chain uses TRBV25-1 with TRBJ2-7, with 8 nucleotides matching TRBD1. This CDR3 contains 14 residues. Germline CDR1 is MGHDK and CDR2 is SYGVNS. Losses at the gene ends were 3 bases for V and 5 bases for J; bases not matched to a gene: 6. Here the CDR3 reads CASSDPRGLDEQYF. CDR3 coding DNA: TGTGCCAGCAGTGACCCCAGGGGGCTGGACGAGCAGTACTTC.

This clonotype was seen many times. The chain has TRBV20-1 and TRBJ2-3; perhaps D is TRBD1 or TRBD2 (5 bases each). The ends were cut back, 0 bases at V and 0 bases at J, with 13 bases in the middle. The CDR3 runs to 16 residues. From germline, CDR1 is DFQATT and CDR2 SNEGSKA (reference sequence). CDR3 loop: CSARDRREGSTDTQYF. The CDR3 DNA is TGCAGTGCTAGAGACCGTCGCGAGGGGAGCACAGATACGCAGTATTTT.

The sample holds a few counts of this clonotype. V and J are TRBV5-6 and TRBJ1-6; D call uncertain. Germline values: CDR1 SGHDT, CDR2 YYEEEE. This CDR3 is built from 18 residues. Trimming pared 4 bases from V and 0 bases from J, leaving 17 bases between. The CDR3 region is CASSPGDGASSYNSPLHF. CDR3 sequence (DNA): TGTGCCAGCAGCCCCGGCGACGGTGCCTCCTCCTATAATTCACCCCTCCACTTT.

This clonotype was counted at least ten times. The chain has TRBV19 and TRBJ1-1, with D possibly matching TRBD1 (5 bases). V gave up 6 bases and J gave up 3 bases, with 20 bases separating them. Germline CDR1 and CDR2: LNHDA and SQIVND (reference sequence). The CDR3 has 16 residues. The DNA of the CDR3 is TGTGCCAGTAGCGTCCGCCGAGGGGAAGGGCACACTGAAGCTTTCTTT. Its protein product is CASSVRRGEGHTEAFF.

There are many counts of this clonotype. This sequence joins TRBV20-1 and TRBJ1-6; weak D call: TRBD1 (6 bases). Germline V CDR1 and CDR2: DFQATT, SNEGSKA (reference sequence). The CDR3 sequence is 14 residues long. Trimming shortened V by 2 bases and J by 5 bases, and 10 bases separated the two germline ends. The CDR3 bases are TGCAGTGCTAGAAGGGCAGGGGATAATTCACCCCTCCACTTT. Its protein is CSARRAGDNSPLHF.

Details on this clonotype: The conserved phenylalanine or tryptophan is not found at the CDR3 terminus, so this likely reflects a read error. CDR3: CASKKTSGSSYNEQFL. The DNA of the CDR3 is TGTGCCAGCAAAAAGACTAGCGGAAGCTCCTACAATGAGCAGTTCCTC. The chain is built from TRBV2 and TRBJ2-1, with TRBD2 matching over 9 bases. The CDR3 contains 16 residues. The J segment lost 0 bases and the V segment lost 7 bases, leaving 7 bases of the junction unmatched. Germline V gives CDR1 SNHLY, CDR2 FYNNEI.

At least ten counts were recorded for this clonotype. The chain employs TRBV7-2 and TRBJ1-6; D remains ambiguous. CDR1 is SGHTA, CDR2 FQGNSA, per germline. The CDR3 has 13 residues. Trimming took off 5 bases at V and 11 bases at J, with 13 bases between the two ends. The CDR3 nucleotides are TGTGCCAGCAGCCCACGGACTGAGACACCCCTCCACTTT. Translating gives CASSPRTETPLHF.